The sequence of this T cell receptor beta chain was determined in a study of cytomegalovirus exposure and HLA in healthy donors (dated by TCRdb to 2017 to 2019). For the wider study: An earlier analysis of 587 of the donors reported 250 to 350 Gb of sequence data and 90 million to 120 million unique TCR beta sequences obtained from about 179 million T cells. The study used immunosequencing to profile the T cell repertoires of several hundred subjects and linked those repertoires to cytomegalovirus serostatus. In a later analysis, previously published TCR beta repertoires from about 670 donors were re-analyzed and high-resolution HLA genotyping was added so that TCR occurrence patterns could be studied. All discovery cohort repertoires had been generated on a single sequencing platform. High-throughput TCR immunosequencing, statistical association of individual TCRs with disease status, and machine learning were combined to predict cytomegalovirus infection status. An earlier analysis of 587 of the donors used high-throughput TCR beta sequencing to judge whether each TCR beta V gene segment behaved as functional or pseudogenic. HLA typing included class I and class II loci at four-digit resolution. Typing coverage differed by locus: A, B, C, DRB1 and DQB1 were typed in about 620-640 donors, DQA1 in roughly 500, DPA1 in nearly 610, and DPB1 in just under 490. Of the roughly 410 genotyped donors, 75% to 85% were placed in the genetic ancestry cluster associated with self-reported Caucasian donors. In a later genetic analysis, genome-wide SNP genotypes for about 55% of the roughly 700 donors were used, and that subset was treated as a discovery cohort. An early release covering roughly 640 HLA-typed donors comprised approximately 300 gigabases of sequencing data and around 80 million unique TCR sequences. The aim of the study was to test whether cataloging public T cell receptors could identify signatures of past pathogen exposure. In the later analysis, no new phenotypic data were used to find candidate immune exposures; instead, reliance was placed on TCR beta sequences and their occurrence across donors. In addition to the first cohort of hundreds of subjects, a separate validation cohort of 100 to 150 different subjects was used. Across 398 genotyped donors of the cohort, an average of roughly 250,000 unique TCR beta nucleotide sequences per donor were sequenced, and around 20% of those sequences were non-productive. Because of strong linkage in the cohort, roughly 5 DR-DQ haplotypes were treated as single units for association and clustering. Alongside the repertoire data, information on donor age, sex, ethnicity and CMV serostatus was compiled. Broader findings and caveats from the paper: According to a later analysis, most CMV-associated TCR beta chains appeared to be HLA-restricted, and the HLA associations seemed to be driven largely by CMV exposure. A later genetic analysis reported fewer N-insertions in productive TCRs among donors in an Asian-associated ancestry cluster than the roughly 650-donor mean. A group of highly shared sequence variants was considered likely to be a technical artifact of the sequencing pipeline. An association between a missense DCLRE1C variant and V-gene and J-gene trimming of TCR beta chains was found in a later genetic analysis and replicated in an independent cohort. The authors suggested that the approach could potentially be generalized to other disease states and immunological phenotypes. When HLA alleles, especially DR and DQ, strongly co-occurred, TCR associations were difficult to assign to individual alleles. In both the original and validation cohorts, the classifier was reported to diagnose cytomegalovirus status with high specificity and sensitivity. Three of the identified cytomegalovirus-associated TCR beta chains were confirmed in vitro to be specific for cytomegalovirus antigens. A total of 150 to 200 TCR beta chains were listed by the study as associated with cytomegalovirus. Roughly uniform sequencing depth across donors was assumed in presence/absence analyses, although this assumption may not hold. In a later analysis, HLA-associated TCR beta chains were found to be more clonally expanded and to have lower generation probabilities than equally common non-associated chains. The earlier analysis of 587 of the donors excluded roughly 17 rarely observed V segments, including chromosome 9 orphons, because counts were too low. In a later analysis, several top co-occurrence clusters were reported to appear linked to parvovirus B19, influenza, CMV and Epstein-Barr virus. Because HLA typing was unavailable for some donors at each locus, only the typed subset was used in association tests. Specific HLA alleles were associated with around 18,000 TCR beta sequences at a false discovery rate of 0.05 in a later analysis. Correlated functional status among segregating V segments might be attributable to linkage disequilibrium, but an unknown experimental factor could not be ruled out. A further reported finding was that TCR beta sequences accurately predicted the HLA-A and HLA-B alleles for most subjects in the first cohort. Immune exposure information for the cohort was limited to CMV serostatus. An earlier analysis of several hundred of the donors showed that most TCR beta V segments appeared in productive rearrangements either about 87% or about 30% of the time, which broadly matched IMGT annotations. Most TCR sequences were observed very rarely across donors, whereas some public TCRs were present in many individuals. According to a later analysis, TCR association rates differed among HLA loci, with DRB1 alleles showing the most associated TCRs and HLA-C alleles showing the fewest. Only TCR beta chains were sequenced in this cohort, and the absence of alpha or paired-chain data limited detectable features.

The cohort comprised 550 to 700 healthy bone marrow donors. Cohort members were all nominally healthy when sampled, although unrecorded immune exposures were likely present. The donor was CMV seronegative and belonged to the group of around 350 seronegative cohort members. Each donor provided a peripheral blood sample, and peripheral blood mononuclear cells were used for TCR beta sequencing. The Qiagen DNeasy Blood Extraction Kit was used to extract genomic DNA from the blood cell samples. Comments on this clone: It has no known antigen specificity. No base-level quality is on record; no much larger clone is a single base apart.

Library generation was performed with the immunoSEQ multiplex PCR assay. The multiplex PCR relied on a mix of 60 forward primers for TCR Vbeta segments and 13 reverse primers for TCR Jbeta segments. A multiplex PCR assay on genomic DNA amplified the CDR3 region of rearranged TCR beta genes. The Illumina HiSeq System was used to sequence the amplified TCR beta libraries as 87-base-pair reads. From the authors' description of their analysis: In a later analysis, some 80 million unique TCR beta chains were counted across the 650 to 700 repertoires, and roughly 11 million of these chains were shared by at least two donors. Raw reads were error-corrected and collapsed into unique sequences with a nearest-neighbor algorithm that merged closely related sequences to remove PCR and sequencing errors. Alignment of CDR3 sequences to IMGT reference sequences was used to assign V, D and J gene segments. For a sequence to be retained, a match of at least six nucleotides to both a V gene segment and a J gene segment was required. A rearrangement was called productive if the CDR3 had no stop codons and remained in frame with V and J, and every other rearrangement was called non-productive. CDR3 was defined by IMGT convention, running from the second conserved V-encoded cysteine to the conserved J-encoded phenylalanine. Sequences without an unambiguous match to a single V gene segment were excluded from the earlier analysis of about 640 of the donors. In an earlier analysis of 450 to 700 of the donors, V segments were called functional above 56.7% productive rearrangements and were called segregating when the between-donor standard deviation exceeded 5%. To diagnose cytomegalovirus status from the catalog of TCR beta chain sequences, a statistical classification framework was built. In a later analysis, V and J genes were assigned by comparing TCR nucleotide sequences against IMGT/GENE-DB human TR gene sequences. The TCRdist pipeline was used in a later analysis to assign CDR3 sequences and most-parsimonious VDJ recombination scenarios. In a later analysis, each TCR beta chain was defined by its CDR3 amino acid sequence together with its V-gene family, and reads without a unique V-gene family were excluded. In a later analysis, 500 to 650 highly shared, low-generation-probability nucleotide sequences were removed to address suspected cross-contamination and a sequencing artifact. For each public chain, a later analysis derived a clonal expansion index from normalized ranks of inferred template counts within each repertoire. In a later analysis, generation probabilities were computed using a VDJ recombination model fitted to out-of-frame rearrangements, and the results were checked against IGoR. In a later analysis, TCR-TCR, TCR-HLA and TCR-CMV co-occurrence was scored with hypergeometric tests, and a repertoire-size bias correction was applied to TCR pairs. False discovery rates were estimated in a later analysis by permuting HLA or CMV assignments 20 times. In a later analysis, co-occurring TCRs were grouped using DBSCAN, with TCRdist sequence similarity added in when clustering inside HLA-allele-positive subsets. Co-occurrence clustering excluded repertoires with fewer than 30,000 or more than 120,000 public chains, plus five with anomalous nucleotide sharing. Imported from immuneACCESS, the table was reduced by TCRdb to in-frame sequences with V and J called. These copies leave out some clones; in studies compared against another copy, an unresolved V gene accounts for under half, and the cause of the remainder is not known. V, J and clone size are taken as reported in that table, and D and trimming were inferred from the DNA itself. The sample table records 50,000 to 65,000 clones; approximately 77% of these occur just once. The ten largest clones represent 2.5% to 3.5% of the sample.

This clonotype was sampled from a woman between 18 and 30 years old in good health and CMV-seronegative. Sequenced sample: PBMCs.

The DNA sequence is given as TGTGCCAGCAGCCAAGAGACAATTTACGGGACTAGAAGTTACGAGCAGTACTTC. Translated, this is CASSQETIYGTRSYEQYF. The chain is made from TRBV27 and TRBJ2-7; TRBD2 matches 8 bases in the middle. V trim: 6 bases; J trim: 4 bases; unmatched bases: 20. As encoded in the germline V gene (reference sequence), CDR1 is MNHEY while CDR2 is SMNVEV. The CDR3 runs 18 residues from the cysteine to the phenylalanine. Left in the record is the CDR3 DNA by itself, 54 bases read in frame from the first base.